Each of the 17 T cell receptor beta chains below was sequenced from the same sample in a study of post-analysis software for immune sequencing data. Whole-study results and caveats: A handful of TRBV segments occurring more often in patients than controls included TRBV5-6, TRBV5-1 and TRBV20-1.

Every TCR beta cDNA library bore unique molecular identifiers. MiXCR, applied by TCRdb to the PCR reads, yields one record per CDR3 protein. The sample holds 150,000 to 200,000 distinct CDR3 sequences, around 28% seen once. Their specific antigens are unknown. Sequencing was done on a sample of blood. These receptors came from a girl aged 5 to 17 with multiple sclerosis.

The rearrangement links TRBV12-3 or TRBV12-4 to TRBJ2-3, with a possible D match to TRBD2 (6 bases). Between the trimmed V and J ends, which lost 3 bases and 4 bases, there was a span of 14 bases. The CDR3 loop spans 15 amino acids. CDR3 region: CASSLGLDGPDTQYF. CDR3 bases: TGTGCCAGCAGTTTGGGACTTGACGGGCCAGATACGCAGTATTTT.

The chain joins TRBV29-1 to TRBJ1-1; D uncertain. This CDR3 comprises 13 residues. CDR1 is SQVTM and CDR2 is ANQGSEA in the germline V gene. V was shortened by 6 bases and J by 9 bases, with 20 bases between the two germline ends. The CDR3 bases are TGCAGCGTCTTCCTCGACCTCAACGCTAAAGCTTTCTTT. Translated, it gives CSVFLDLNAKAFF.

This clonotype was counted at least ten times. The chain uses TRBV20-1 and TRBJ2-7, with TRBD1 as a possible D gene (5 bases). The CDR3 consists of 13 residues. Germline loops: CDR1 DFQATT, CDR2 SNEGSKA (reference sequence). V was clipped by 2 bases and J by 2 bases, with 10 bases between them. CDR3 sequence: CSARSLGAYEQYF. CDR3 nucleotide sequence: TGCAGTGCTAGAAGTTTAGGGGCCTACGAGCAGTACTTC.

A few counts support this clonotype. The chain has TRBV11-2 and TRBJ1-1; no definite D call. There are 13 residues in the CDR3. V was cut by 1 base and J by 1 base, with 4 bases left in between. Per the germline V gene, CDR1 is SGHAT and CDR2 is FQNNGV. CDR3 in DNA: TGTGCCAGCAGCTTAGTACGGAACACTGAAGCTTTCTTT. It codes for CASSLVRNTEAFF. The full variable domain, completed using reference TRBV11-2 and TRBJ1-1, is EAGVAQSPRYKIIEKRQSVAFWCNPISGHATLYWYQQILGQGPKLLIQFQNNGVVDDSQLPKDRFSAERLKGVDSTLKIQPAKLEDSAVYLCASSLVRNTEAFFGQGTRLTVV.

On this clonotype: Germline and junction disagree at one end, which may indicate a read error. The CDR3, as DNA: TGTGCCGGCAGTTTGGGAAGGCCGCCCCAGCATTTT. Its protein is CAGSLGRPPQHF. The chain links TRBV12-3 or TRBV12-4 to TRBJ1-5; no clear D. This CDR3 has 12 amino acids.

This clonotype was seen a few times. J is TRBJ1-1 and V is TRBV28; D might be TRBD1 (6 bases). The germline V gene encodes CDR1 MDHEN and CDR2 SYDVKM. CDR3 length equals 14 residues. V was cut by 8 bases and J by 3 bases, with 16 bases left in between. Here the CDR3 DNA reads TGTGCCAGCCCCGAGGACAGCTTGCACACTGAAGCTTTCTTT. The encoded protein is CASPEDSLHTEAFF.

This clonotype was observed a handful of times. V is TRBV14 and J is TRBJ2-1; TRBD2 aligns across 11 bases. The CDR3 loop spans 17 amino acids. From germline, CDR1 is SGHDN and CDR2 FVKESK. V lost 0 bases to trimming and J lost 9 bases; unmatched junction nucleotides: 10. The CDR3 DNA follows: TGTGCCAGCAGCCAAGAATTTAAACTAGCGGGAGTCACTGAGCAGTTCTTC. This translates into CASSQEFKLAGVTEQFF.

This clonotype was recorded at least ten times. J is TRBJ1-2 and V is TRBV7-6, with D perhaps TRBD1 (5 bases). This CDR3 spans 14 amino acids. CDR1 and CDR2 (germline): SGHVS, FNYEAQ. The ends were cut back, 1 base at V and 8 bases at J, with 14 bases in the middle. The chain's CDR3 is CASSLDSGGRGYTF. CDR3 coding DNA: TGTGCCAGCAGCTTAGACAGCGGGGGTCGGGGCTACACCTTC.

V is TRBV5-1 and J is TRBJ1-2, with D perhaps TRBD1 (5 bases). In germline, CDR1 is SGHRS, CDR2 YFSETQ. The CDR3 contains 15 residues. Trimming stripped 1 base from V and 8 bases from J, with 18 bases between. CDR3 residues: CASSLNRGVDRGYTF. CDR3 nucleotide sequence: TGCGCCAGCAGCTTGAATCGAGGGGTTGACCGAGGCTACACCTTC. Based on the CDR3 plus reference TRBV5-1 and TRBJ1-2, the full variable domain is KAGVTQTPRYLIKTRGQQVTLSCSPISGHRSVSWYQQTPGQGLQFLFEYFSETQRNKGNFPGRFSGRQFSNSRSEMNVSTLELGDSALYLCASSLNRGVDRGYTFGSGTRLTVV.

This clonotype has a count of ten or more. V is TRBV10-1 and J is TRBJ2-7, with TRBD2 matching over 9 bases. Germline assignment: CDR1 WNHNN and CDR2 SYGVQD (reference sequence). J gave up 2 bases and V 8 bases, and 10 bases lay outside the gene matches. This CDR3 is built from 15 residues. CDR3 nucleotides: TGCGCCAGCTGGGGAAGGCTAGCGGGGCCCTACGAGCAGTACTTC. Amino acid sequence: CASWGRLAGPYEQYF.

This clonotype was recorded many times. The CDR3 DNA reads as TGTGCCAGCAGTTTAATCCAGGAGCAGTACTTC. It specifies CASSLIQEQYF. V usage is TRBV28 and J usage is TRBJ2-7; D gene ambiguous. The CDR3 consists of 11 residues. Germline values: CDR1 MDHEN, CDR2 SYDVKM. V was cut by 2 bases and J by 7 bases, with 6 bases left in between.

The rearrangement joins TRBV20-1 to TRBJ2-7, with 7 bases fitting TRBD1. The CDR3 covers 15 residues. Germline assignment: CDR1 DFQATT and CDR2 SNEGSKA (reference sequence). V lost 0 bases and J lost 7; bases outside the gene matches: 12. The DNA of the CDR3 is TGCAGTGCTAGAGATCACAGGGGCGGATACAATGAGCAGTACTTC. As protein: CSARDHRGGYNEQYF.

The chain employs TRBV4-1 and TRBJ2-1; tentatively, D is TRBD1 (5 bases). The germline gives CDR1 MGHRA, CDR2 YSYEKL. This CDR3 has 12 residues. V lost 4 bases and J 7 bases, leaving 8 bases between the germline ends. CDR3 DNA sequence: TGCGCCAGCAGCCCGACAGATAATGAGCAGTTCTTC. It translates to CASSPTDNEQFF.

The sample holds many counts of this clonotype. V gene TRBV12-3 or TRBV12-4 combines with J gene TRBJ2-1; D is undetermined. V was trimmed by 4 bases and J by 9 bases, leaving 7 bases between them. CDR3 length: 11 amino acids. The CDR3 is CASSSTGEQFF. Here the CDR3 DNA reads TGTGCCAGCAGTTCCACGGGTGAGCAGTTCTTC.

This rearrangement joins TRBV3-1 to TRBJ2-1; 10 bases are a match to TRBD2. The germline gives CDR1 LGHDT, CDR2 YNNKEL (reference sequence). The CDR3 covers 15 residues. V lost 8 bases and J lost 10; bases outside the gene matches: 14. The CDR3 protein is CASGVASGRSWEQFF. The DNA for the CDR3 is TGTGCCAGCGGAGTAGCTAGCGGGAGATCATGGGAGCAGTTCTTC.

The chain has TRBV5-6 and TRBJ2-1; 10 bases line up with TRBD2. Trimming at V came to 0 bases and at J to 10 bases, leaving 7 bases not matched to a gene. This CDR3 region has 15 residues. Per germline, CDR1 SGHDT and CDR2 YYEEEE. This chain's CDR3 is CASSLVSGGSKEQFF. The CDR3 region has the DNA TGTGCCAGCAGCTTGGTTAGCGGGGGGAGTAAGGAGCAGTTCTTC.

This clonotype was counted a single time. This clone may be a read error of a much larger clone one base away. The V gene is TRBV20-1, the J gene TRBJ2-1, with a possible D match to TRBD1 (6 bases). The CDR3 contains 13 residues. CDR1 is DFQATT and CDR2 is SNEGSKA in the germline V gene (reference sequence). V was cut by 3 bases and J by 9 bases, with 15 bases left in between. The chain's CDR3 is CSARGRPRGEQFF. CDR3 DNA: TGCAGTGCTAGGGGCAGGCCCAGGGGTGAGCAGTTCTTC.